The source of this T cell receptor beta chain is a study of T cell repertoires in cytomegalovirus infection. Turning to the study itself: Evidence of both CMV infection and a matching HLA type came from public TCR beta signatures. Study-level findings and limits: Summed frequency of shared TCR beta families picked out CMV carriers who also had the relevant HLA. Ex vivo responses were dominated by HLA-C-restricted CMV-specific TCR beta clonotypes.

Worth noting for this clonotype: The antigen is unknown.

TCRdb called the reads again in MiXCR, with one record for every CDR3 protein. The data show about 450,000 distinct CDR3 sequences, roughly 30% seen once. Trimming removed 1 base from V and 7 bases from J; junction bases left unmatched: 0. Per the germline V gene, CDR1 is SGHDN and CDR2 is FVKESK. The CDR3 length is 15 residues. The chain combines TRBV14 with TRBJ1-6; TRBD1 matches at 11 bases. The receptor was isolated from a human donor in good health (CMV status not recorded). Some clones in this sample may be carry-over from other donors' samples. The sequenced material came from PBMCs. The CDR3, as DNA: TGTGCCAGCAGCCAAGGGACAGGGGGCAATTCACCCCTCCACTTT. Protein product: CASSQGTGGNSPLHF.